This T cell receptor beta chain is drawn from a study of response to subunit inactivated influenza vaccine. MiXCR, run by TCRdb on the RT-PCR reads, gives a single entry per CDR3 protein. The sample includes roughly 700,000 distinct CDR3 sequences, approximately 13% of them seen just once. J lost 9 bases, V lost 5 bases, and 10 bases had no gene match. The CDR3 runs 14 residues. CDR1 ENHRY and CDR2 SYGVKD come from the germline V gene. The material sequenced was PBMCs from blood, taken 14 to 15 days before vaccination. The receptor was isolated from a man between 50 and 59 years old who received an inactivated influenza vaccine. The rearrangement links TRBV10-3 to TRBJ2-1; TRBD2 agrees at 7 bases. The CDR3 sequence is CAISWGGTGSEQFF. The CDR3 nucleotides are TGTGCCATCAGTTGGGGGGGTACGGGTAGTGAGCAGTTCTTC.